The rows below give T cell receptor beta chains drawn from one sample of a study of T cells in Graves' hyperthyroidism and ophthalmopathy. One entry per CDR3 protein results from TCRdb running MiXCR on the multiplex PCR reads. The data hold hundreds of thousands of distinct CDR3 sequences, with around 13% observed a single time. Sequencing was carried out using blood. The receptor set was obtained from a woman between 18 and 30 years old with Graves' hyperthyroidism. The CDR3 runs from the conserved cysteine through the conserved F or W. D genes are given only for firm matches. Some rows mark clone size as missing; the rest say once, few, many or name a class of expanded clone.

>NA|TRBD2|TRBJ2-1|TRBV30
TGTGCCTGGAGCGGGGGGTTGGCTTTTGGGTTCGATGAGCAGTTCTTC
CAWSGGLAFGFDEQFF
>few|NA|TRBJ1-4|TRBV7-2
TGTGCCAGCAGCTTAGATGGGTCCGCAACTAATGAAAAACTGTTTTTT
CASSLDGSATNEKLFF
>many|TRBD1|TRBJ1-2|TRBV7-2
TGTGCCAGCAGCTTATTCGGACAGGGCTATGGCTACACCTTC
CASSLFGQGYGYTF
>many|NA|TRBJ2-3|TRBV4-1
TGCGCCAGCAGCCAAGTTCATTGGGAATGGGCAGATACGCAGTATTTT
CASSQVHWEWADTQYF
>many|NA|TRBJ1-1|TRBV20-1
TGCAGTGCTAGAGACCATTACCAGGGCCTGAACACTGAAGCTTTCTTT
CSARDHYQGLNTEAFF
>many|TRBD2|TRBJ2-7|TRBV28
TGTGCCAGCGCTCGCCCCATGGGAGGGCGCTACGAGCAGTACTTC
CASARPMGGRYEQYF
>NA|NA|TRBJ2-4|TRBV7-2
TGTGCCAGCAGCGCCAAAAACATTCAGTACTTC
CASSAKNIQYF
>few|NA|TRBJ2-4|TRBV7-9
TGTGCCAGCAGCTCCCCTCCGGGGGCTAACATTCAGTACTTC
CASSSPPGANIQYF
>NA|NA|TRBJ1-1|TRBV10-3
TGTGCCATCAGTGAACTCCTCGGCGCGCCCAGCACTGAAGCTTTCTTT
CAISELLGAPSTEAFF
>few|TRBD2|TRBJ2-7|TRBV27
TGTGCCAGCAGGGGGGGGAGTCAGTCTCCGGGCGAGCAGTACTTC
CASRGGSQSPGEQYF
>few|NA|TRBJ1-5|TRBV28
TGTGCCAGCAGTTTCCCGGCCGGACGGTCCGTGAATCAGCCCCAGCATTTT
CASSFPAGRSVNQPQHF
>NA|NA|TRBJ1-1|TRBV10-3
TGTGCCATCAGTGAGAGGCAGCTCAACACTGAAGCTTTCTTT
CAISERQLNTEAFF
>NA|NA|TRBJ2-6|TRBV5-1
TGCGCCAGCAGCTCTCAGGCCGGGGCCAACGTCCTGACTTTC
CASSSQAGANVLTF
>many|TRBD1|TRBJ2-2|TRBV28
TGTGCCAGCAGTTCGGGACAGGGGTATTTTCGAGTGAACACCGGGGAGCTGTTTTTT
CASSSGQGYFRVNTGELFF
>many|NA|TRBJ2-7|TRBV6-2/TRBV6-3
TGTGCCAGCAGTTACTCGAGTAAGGTGGGAGCCCCCTACGAGCAGTACTTC
CASSYSSKVGAPYEQYF
>NA|TRBD2|TRBJ2-1|TRBV7-9
TGTGCCAGCAGCTGGGGACTAGCGGGAAAACCCTACAATGAGCAGTTCTTC
CASSWGLAGKPYNEQFF
>many|NA|TRBJ1-1|TRBV3-1
TGTGCCAGCAGCCAAGATAGTGGGAAGGGGTACAGCCGGAGAGAAGCTTTCTTT
CASSQDSGKGYSRREAFF
>NA|NA|TRBJ2-7|TRBV18
TGTGCCAGCTCACCACCACCAGGGAACGAGCAGTACTTC
CASSPPPGNEQYF
>NA|TRBD2|TRBJ2-7|TRBV4-2
TGTGCCAGCAGCCCCAAGGAGGGACTAGCCTACGAGCAGTACTTC
CASSPKEGLAYEQYF
>many|NA|TRBJ2-3|TRBV7-3
TGTGCCAGCAGCTTAATTCAGGCGTTAGGCACAGATACGCAGTATTTT
CASSLIQALGTDTQYF
>few|TRBD1|TRBJ1-1|TRBV7-9
TGTGCCAGCAGTTCTACTGGACAGGGGTCGGCTGAAGCTTTCTTT
CASSSTGQGSAEAFF
>many|NA|TRBJ1-5|TRBV6-2/TRBV6-3
TGTGCCAGCAGACGGACAGAAACCAATCAGCCCCAGCATTTT
CASRRTETNQPQHF
>NA|TRBD2|TRBJ2-1|TRBV7-3
TGTGCCAGCAGCTGGGGGGGACTAGCAGGCAATGAGCAGTTCTTC
CASSWGGLAGNEQFF
>few|NA|TRBJ2-7|TRBV15
TGTGCCACCAGCAGAGCTAACGACTGGTACGAGCAGTACTTC
CATSRANDWYEQYF
>many|NA|TRBJ2-2|TRBV29-1
TGCAGCGGGGGACGGGGGGCGAGAACCGGGGAGCTGTTTTTT
CSGGRGARTGELFF
>NA|NA|TRBJ1-1|TRBV19
TGTGCCAGTAGCCACTTTCCGGGACGGGAAAAAACTGAAGCTTTCTTT
CASSHFPGREKTEAFF
>many|NA|TRBJ2-7|TRBV12-3/TRBV12-4
TGTGCCAGCAGCCCCACTTTACGCCGAATCTCCTACGAGCAGTACTTC
CASSPTLRRISYEQYF
>many|NA|TRBJ2-7|TRBV11-2
TGTGCCAGCACCCAAACTTTCAGGGCCGAGCAGTACTTC
CASTQTFRAEQYF
>few|TRBD2|TRBJ2-1|TRBV13
TGTGCCAGCAACGCCGGACTAGCGGGAGGGCCCGTGGGGCAGTTCTTC
CASNAGLAGGPVGQFF